This section outlines one T cell receptor beta chain sequence together with its context. Its target is unknown. The CDR3 is 13 residues long. Trimming cost V 2 bases and J 5 bases, with 10 bases left between them. Germline CDR1 reads SGHVS; CDR2 reads FNYEAQ. This sample was included in a study of vaccination and CD4 T cells after COVID-19. With the Oncomine TCR Beta short-read assay, DNA from cultured CD4+ T cells was sequenced. TCRdb itself ran the PCR reads through MiXCR, one entry per CDR3 protein. The table includes some 25,000 distinct CDR3 sequences, about 46% detected once. Sample treatment: roughly ten-day PBMC culture with coronavirus spike peptide pools or control peptides (ViraFEST assay).

Specimen: CD4+ T cells from blood, cultured in vitro. The chain carries TRBV7-6 and TRBJ2-7, with D unresolved. The receptor was isolated from a human donor who had recovered from COVID-19. In DNA, the CDR3 is TGTGCCAGCAGCTTAAGTCCGACCCACGAGCAGTACTTC. This translates into CASSLSPTHEQYF.